Described below is a single T cell receptor (beta chain) sequence and its context. Its antigen is unidentified. Generated by immunoSEQ multiplex PCR, the TCRdb table keeps only in-frame clones and is missing some. The profile covers about 50,000 clones, with roughly nine tenths appearing a single time and 0.9% to 1.4% taken by the ten largest. These data are taken from a study of cytomegalovirus exposure and HLA in healthy donors. Study-level findings and limits: Cytomegalovirus-associated TCR beta chains were listed, numbering 164.

The CDR3 spans 13 residues. Germline CDR1 reads ENHRY; CDR2 reads SYGVKD. J lost 0 bases, V lost 9 bases, and 3 bases had no gene match. The J gene is TRBJ2-7, the V gene TRBV10-3, with 9 bases aligning to TRBD1. Sequenced material: PBMCs. The TCR was taken from a man aged 18-30 years in good health and CMV-seronegative. The CDR3 loop is CAIRTGDSYEQYF. In DNA, the CDR3 is TGTGCCATACGGACAGGGGACTCCTACGAGCAGTACTTC.